The rows below give T cell receptor beta chains drawn from one sample of a study of CXCR3-negative and CXCR3-positive naive CD8 T cells. TCRdb re-called the 5' RACE reads; every CDR3 protein appears as one record, without DNA. The table for this sample gives roughly 39,000 distinct CDR3 sequences. The sample consisted of memory CD8+ T cells from blood. Receptors were obtained from a human donor in good health. Some clones in this sample may be carry-over from other donors' samples. Both conserved end residues are part of each CDR3. Some rows mark clone size as missing; the rest say once, few, many or name a class of expanded clone.

NA,TRBJ2-5,TRBV6-6,15,CASSYSEVGQETQYF
NA,TRBJ2-7,TRBV29-1,15,CSVVGTGTISYEQYF
medium-sized,TRBJ2-6,TRBV20-1,14,CSGGPLGGANVLTF
NA,TRBJ2-5,TRBV20-1,14,CSARSGGEQETQYF
NA,TRBJ2-7,TRBV15,14,CATSRYPAAYEQYF
NA,TRBJ2-5,TRBV6-2/TRBV6-3,16,CASSSGQVRIQETQYF
NA,TRBJ1-5,TRBV7-9,12,CASSGDNQPQHF
NA,TRBJ2-3,TRBV6-2/TRBV6-3,13,CASSLYRTDTQYF
NA,TRBJ1-6,TRBV11-2,17,CASSLGTGSSYNSPLHF
NA,TRBJ2-7,TRBV29-1,13,CSIRGEPNYEQYF
NA,TRBJ1-1,TRBV2,12,CASVGGNTEAFF
NA,TRBJ1-1,TRBV29-1,12,CSVQGGGTEAFF
NA,TRBJ2-3,TRBV3-1,16,CASSPPTSGGSPNQYF
NA,TRBJ2-3,TRBV5-1,16,CACSPTGDRVTDTQYF
NA,TRBJ2-7,TRBV20-1,14,CSAAAAAGGYEQYF
NA,TRBJ2-7,TRBV20-1,14,CSAPADSPSYEQYF
NA,TRBJ2-1,TRBV7-2,17,CASSSGSIGTDYNEQFF
NA,TRBJ2-7,TRBV11-2,12,CASSFGGGVQYF
NA,TRBJ2-1,TRBV29-1,15,CSVEAFSGEGNEQFF